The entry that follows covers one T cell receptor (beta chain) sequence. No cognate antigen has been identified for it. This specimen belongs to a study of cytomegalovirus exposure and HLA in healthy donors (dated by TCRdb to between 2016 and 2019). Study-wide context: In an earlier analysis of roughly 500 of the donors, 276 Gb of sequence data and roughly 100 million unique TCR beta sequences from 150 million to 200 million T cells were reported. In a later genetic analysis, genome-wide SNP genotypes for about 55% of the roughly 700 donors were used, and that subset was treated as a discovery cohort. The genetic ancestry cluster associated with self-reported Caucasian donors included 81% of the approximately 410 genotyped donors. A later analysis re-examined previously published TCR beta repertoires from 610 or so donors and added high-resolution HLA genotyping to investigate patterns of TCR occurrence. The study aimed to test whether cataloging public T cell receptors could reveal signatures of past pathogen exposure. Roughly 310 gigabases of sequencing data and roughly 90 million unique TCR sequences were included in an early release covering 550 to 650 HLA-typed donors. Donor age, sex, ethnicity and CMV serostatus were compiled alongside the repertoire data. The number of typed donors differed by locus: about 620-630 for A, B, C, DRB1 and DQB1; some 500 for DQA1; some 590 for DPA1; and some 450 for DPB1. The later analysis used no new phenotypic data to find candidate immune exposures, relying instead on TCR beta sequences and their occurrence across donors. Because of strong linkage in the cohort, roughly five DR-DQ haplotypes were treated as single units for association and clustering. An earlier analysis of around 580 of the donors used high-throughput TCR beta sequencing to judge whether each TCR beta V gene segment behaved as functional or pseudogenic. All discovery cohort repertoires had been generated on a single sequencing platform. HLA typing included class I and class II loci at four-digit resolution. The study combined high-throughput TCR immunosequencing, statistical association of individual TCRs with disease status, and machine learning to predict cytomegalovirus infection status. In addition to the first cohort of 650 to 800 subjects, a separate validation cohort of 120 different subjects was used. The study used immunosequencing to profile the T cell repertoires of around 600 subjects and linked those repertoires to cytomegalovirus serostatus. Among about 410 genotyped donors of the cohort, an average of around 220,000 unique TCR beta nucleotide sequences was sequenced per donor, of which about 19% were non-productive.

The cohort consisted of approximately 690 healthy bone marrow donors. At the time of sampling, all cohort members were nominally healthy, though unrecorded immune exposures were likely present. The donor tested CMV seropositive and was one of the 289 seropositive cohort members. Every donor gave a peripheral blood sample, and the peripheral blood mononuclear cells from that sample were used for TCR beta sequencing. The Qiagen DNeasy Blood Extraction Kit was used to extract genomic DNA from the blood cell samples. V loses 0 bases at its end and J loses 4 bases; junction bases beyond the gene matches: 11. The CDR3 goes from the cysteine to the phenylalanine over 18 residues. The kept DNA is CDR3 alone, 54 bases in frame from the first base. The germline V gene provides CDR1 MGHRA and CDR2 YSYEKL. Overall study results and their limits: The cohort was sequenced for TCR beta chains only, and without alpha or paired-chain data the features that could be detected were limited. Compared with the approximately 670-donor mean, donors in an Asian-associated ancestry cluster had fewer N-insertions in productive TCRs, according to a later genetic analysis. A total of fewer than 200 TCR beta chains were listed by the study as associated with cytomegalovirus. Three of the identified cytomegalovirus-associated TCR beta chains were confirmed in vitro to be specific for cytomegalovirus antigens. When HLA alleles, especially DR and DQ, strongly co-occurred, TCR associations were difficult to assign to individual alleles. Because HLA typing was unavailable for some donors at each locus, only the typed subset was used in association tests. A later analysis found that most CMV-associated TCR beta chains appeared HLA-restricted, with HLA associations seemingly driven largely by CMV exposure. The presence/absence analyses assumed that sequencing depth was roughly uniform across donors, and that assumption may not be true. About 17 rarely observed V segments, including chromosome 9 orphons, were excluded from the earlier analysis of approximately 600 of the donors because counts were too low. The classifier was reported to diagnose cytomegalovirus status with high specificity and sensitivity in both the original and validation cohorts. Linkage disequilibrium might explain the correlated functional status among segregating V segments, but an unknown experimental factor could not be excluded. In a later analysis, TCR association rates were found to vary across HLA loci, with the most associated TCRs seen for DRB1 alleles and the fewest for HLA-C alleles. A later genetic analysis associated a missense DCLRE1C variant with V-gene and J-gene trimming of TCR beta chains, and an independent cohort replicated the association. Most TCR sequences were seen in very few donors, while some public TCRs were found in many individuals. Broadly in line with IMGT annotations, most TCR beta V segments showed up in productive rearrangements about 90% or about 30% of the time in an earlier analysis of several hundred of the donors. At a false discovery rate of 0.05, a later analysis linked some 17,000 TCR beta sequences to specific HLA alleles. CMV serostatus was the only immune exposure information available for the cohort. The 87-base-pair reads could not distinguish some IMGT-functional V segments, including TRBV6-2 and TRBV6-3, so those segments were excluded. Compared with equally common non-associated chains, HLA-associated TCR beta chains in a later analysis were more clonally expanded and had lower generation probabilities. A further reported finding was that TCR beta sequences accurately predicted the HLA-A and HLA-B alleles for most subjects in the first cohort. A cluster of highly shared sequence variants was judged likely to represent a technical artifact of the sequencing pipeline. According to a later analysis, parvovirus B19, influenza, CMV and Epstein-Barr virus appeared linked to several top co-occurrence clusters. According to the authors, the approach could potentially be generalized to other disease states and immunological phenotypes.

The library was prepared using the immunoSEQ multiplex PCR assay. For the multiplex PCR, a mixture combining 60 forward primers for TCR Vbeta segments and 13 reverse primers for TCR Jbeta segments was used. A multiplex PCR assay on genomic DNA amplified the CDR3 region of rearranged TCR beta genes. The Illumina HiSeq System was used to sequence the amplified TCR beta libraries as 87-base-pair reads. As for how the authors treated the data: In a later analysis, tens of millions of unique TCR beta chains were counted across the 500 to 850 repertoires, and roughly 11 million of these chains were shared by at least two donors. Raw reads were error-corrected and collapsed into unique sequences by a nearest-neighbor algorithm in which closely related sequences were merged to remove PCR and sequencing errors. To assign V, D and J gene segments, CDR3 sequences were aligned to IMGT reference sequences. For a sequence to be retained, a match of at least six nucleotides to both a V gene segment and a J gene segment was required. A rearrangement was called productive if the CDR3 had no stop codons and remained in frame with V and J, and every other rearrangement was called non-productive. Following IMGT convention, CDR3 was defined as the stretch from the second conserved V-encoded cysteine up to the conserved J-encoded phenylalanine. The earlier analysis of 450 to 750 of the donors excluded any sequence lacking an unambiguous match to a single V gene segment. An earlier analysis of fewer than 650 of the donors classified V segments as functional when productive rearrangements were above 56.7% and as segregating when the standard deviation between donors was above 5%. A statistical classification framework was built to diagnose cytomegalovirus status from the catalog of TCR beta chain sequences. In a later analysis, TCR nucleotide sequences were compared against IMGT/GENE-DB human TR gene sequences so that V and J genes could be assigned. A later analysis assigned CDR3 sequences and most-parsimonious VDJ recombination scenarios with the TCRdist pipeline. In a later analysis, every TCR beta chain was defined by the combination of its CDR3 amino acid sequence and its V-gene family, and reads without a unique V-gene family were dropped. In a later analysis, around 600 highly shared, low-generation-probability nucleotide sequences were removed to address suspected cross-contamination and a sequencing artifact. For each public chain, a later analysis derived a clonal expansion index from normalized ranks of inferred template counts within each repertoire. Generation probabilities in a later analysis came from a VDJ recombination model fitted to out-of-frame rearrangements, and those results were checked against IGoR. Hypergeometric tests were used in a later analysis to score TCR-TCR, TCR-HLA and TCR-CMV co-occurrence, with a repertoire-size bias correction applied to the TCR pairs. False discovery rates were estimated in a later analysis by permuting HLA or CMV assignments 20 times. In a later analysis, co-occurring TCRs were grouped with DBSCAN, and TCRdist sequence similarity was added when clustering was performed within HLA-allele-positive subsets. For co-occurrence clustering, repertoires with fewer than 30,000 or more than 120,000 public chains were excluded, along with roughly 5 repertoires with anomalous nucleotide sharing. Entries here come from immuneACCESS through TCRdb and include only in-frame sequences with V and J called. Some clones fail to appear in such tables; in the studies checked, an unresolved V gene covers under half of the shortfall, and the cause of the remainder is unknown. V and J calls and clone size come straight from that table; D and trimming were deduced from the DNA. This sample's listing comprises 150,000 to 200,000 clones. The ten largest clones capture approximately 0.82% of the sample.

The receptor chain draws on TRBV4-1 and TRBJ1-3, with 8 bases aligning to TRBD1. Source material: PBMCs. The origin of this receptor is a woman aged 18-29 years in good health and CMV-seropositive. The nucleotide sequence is TGCGCCAGCAGCCAAGAAACGACACGGACAGGGTACGGAAACACCATATATTTT. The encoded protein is CASSQETTRTGYGNTIYF.